The 25 T cell receptor beta chains reported below all come from one sample, sequenced in a study of blood T cell repertoires in COVID-19. The repertoire was sequenced with immunoSEQ multiplex PCR; TCRdb's copy has only in-frame clones and lacks some. Of 350,000 to 400,000 clones in the sample, 80% to 95% were seen once. Sequences were obtained from PBMCs or T cells enriched from blood (not recorded which). Receptors were obtained from a woman aged 40 to 50 who had been exposed to COVID-19.

This clone was seen repeatedly, ten times or more. V usage is TRBV9 and J usage is TRBJ2-7, with D possibly TRBD2 on 5 matching bases. V was trimmed by 4 bases and J by 1 base, leaving 15 bases between them. Germline V lookup: CDR1 SGDLS, CDR2 YYNGEE. This CDR3 is built from 15 residues. DNA for the CDR3: TGTGCCAGCAGCCCGGCCTCTAGCTGGTCCTACGAGCAGTACTTC. Its protein product is CASSPASSWSYEQYF.

This clone came up once. The chain has TRBV11-2 and TRBJ2-7; the match to TRBD1 covers 10 bases. The CDR3 runs 15 residues. The junction had 3 bases not matched to a gene; V was cut back by 1 base and J by 3 bases. Germline CDR1 SGHAT, CDR2 FQNNGV. CDR3 protein: CASSLGGQGIYEQYF. The CDR3, as DNA: TGTGCCAGCAGCTTAGGGGGACAGGGGATCTACGAGCAGTACTTC. The full variable domain, with the rest looked up from reference TRBV11-2 and TRBJ2-7, is EAGVAQSPRYKIIEKRQSVAFWCNPISGHATLYWYQQILGQGPKLLIQFQNNGVVDDSQLPKDRFSAERLKGVDSTLKIQPAKLEDSAVYLCASSLGGQGIYEQYFGPGTRLTVT.

The chain combines TRBV7-9 with TRBJ2-7; D gene unclear. Trimming removed 5 bases at V and 2 bases at J, with 19 bases between. CDR1 is SEHNR and CDR2 is FQNEAQ in the germline V gene (reference sequence). The CDR3 totals 16 residues. For the CDR3, the DNA is TGTGCCAGCAGCCCTGCGTCCGGGTTCTCCCCCTACGAGCAGTACTTC. This codes for CASSPASGFSPYEQYF.

This clone has just one count. The J gene is TRBJ1-6, the V gene TRBV2; 7 bases fit TRBD1. V shed 5 bases, J shed 5 bases, and the junction held 12 bases outside the gene matches. The CDR3 sequence is 17 residues long. Per the germline V gene, CDR1 is SNHLY and CDR2 is FYNNEI. CDR3 sequence reads: CASSSRPGQSNNSPLHF. The CDR3 DNA reads TGTGCCAGCAGTTCCCGACCGGGACAGAGCAATAATTCACCCCTCCACTTT.

This clone was counted only a few times. V is TRBV7-2 and J is TRBJ2-3, with D perhaps matching TRBD2 (5 bases). The germline V gene has CDR1 SGHTA and CDR2 FQGNSA. The V and J ends lost 3 bases and 6 bases respectively, with 10 bases between them. The CDR3 contains 13 residues. CDR3 sequence reads: CASSFLQRDTQYF. The CDR3 nucleotides are TGTGCCAGCAGCTTCCTCCAGCGGGATACGCAGTATTTT. The entire variable domain, with the rest obtained from reference TRBV7-2 and TRBJ2-3, is as follows: GAGVSQSPSNKVTEKGKDVELRCDPISGHTALYWYRQSLGQGLEFLIYFQGNSAPDKSGLPSDRFSAERTGGSVSTLTIQRTQQEDSAVYLCASSFLQRDTQYFGPGTRLTVL.

Note on this clone: The sample holds other DNA sequences that translate to the same CDR3. CDR3 sequence reads: CASSILDRMNTEAFF. The CDR3 DNA reads as TGTGCCAGTAGTATCCTGGACAGAATGAACACTGAAGCTTTCTTT. The chain carries TRBV19 and TRBJ1-1; D possibly corresponds to TRBD1 (6 bases). The germline V and J ends were trimmed by 3 bases and 0 bases, with 11 bases remaining between them. The CDR3 runs to 15 residues. Germline V gives CDR1 LNHDA, CDR2 SQIVND (reference sequence).

The chain couples TRBV19 to TRBJ1-1; 7 nucleotides align to TRBD1. V was clipped by 4 bases and J by 2 bases; unmatched bases: 7. CDR1 LNHDA and CDR2 SQIVND come from the germline V gene (reference sequence). The CDR3 spans 15 residues. The DNA of the CDR3 is TGTGCCAGTAGTACAGGGGACAGTTCTAACACTGAAGCTTTCTTT. It encodes CASSTGDSSNTEAFF. The full variable domain, completed using reference TRBV19 and TRBJ1-1, is DGGITQSPKYLFRKEGQNVTLSCEQNLNHDAMYWYRQDPGQGLRLIYYSQIVNDFQKGDIAEGYSVSREKKESFPLTVTSAQKNPTAFYLCASSTGDSSNTEAFFGQGTRLTVV.

About this clone itself: Other DNA sequences in this specimen translate into the identical CDR3. V and J are TRBV18 and TRBJ1-3; D not resolved. V dropped 0 bases and J dropped 0 bases, with 6 bases sitting between them. The CDR3 covers 15 residues. Germline V gene data show CDR1 as KGHSH and CDR2 as LQKENI. The DNA of the CDR3 is TGTGCCAGCTCACCACCAGGGAGCTCTGGAAACACCATATATTTT. Translating it yields CASSPPGSSGNTIYF.

This clone has a single count. The J gene is TRBJ1-1, the V gene TRBV19, with TRBD1 matching over 11 bases. J gave up 10 bases and V 7 bases, and 5 bases lay outside the gene matches. The V gene's germline CDR1 is LNHDA and CDR2 SQIVND (reference sequence). The CDR3 spans 12 residues. This chain's CDR3 is CASTDRGQGAFF. In DNA form, the CDR3 reads TGTGCCAGTACGGACAGGGGGCAGGGAGCTTTCTTT.

This chain links TRBV5-1 with TRBJ2-7; weak D call: TRBD2 (6 bases). V lost 5 bases, J lost 2 bases, and 11 bases lay in between. The CDR3 length is 13 residues. Germline CDR1 reads SGHRS; CDR2 reads YFSETQ. CDR3 in amino acids: CASRLAAPYEQYF. The CDR3 region has the DNA TGCGCCAGCAGACTAGCTGCCCCCTACGAGCAGTACTTC.

V and J are TRBV19 and TRBJ1-2; unclear D gene. The CDR3 consists of 13 residues. Per the germline V gene, CDR1 is LNHDA and CDR2 is SQIVND (reference sequence). V lost 2 bases to trimming and J lost 4 bases, with 8 bases between them. In DNA form, the CDR3 reads TGTGCCAGTAGTATACCTGCGGGCTATGGCTACACCTTC. Its translation is CASSIPAGYGYTF.

This chain joins TRBV19 and TRBJ1-2; 9 bases fit TRBD1. Germline V gene lookup returns CDR1 LNHDA and CDR2 SQIVND (reference sequence). V was pared by 9 bases and J by 8 bases, with 13 bases of the junction left unmatched. The CDR3 length is 14 residues. As DNA, the CDR3 is TGTGCCAGCTTCACCCCCGGGACAGGGAGAGGCTACACCTTC. It translates to CASFTPGTGRGYTF. Looking up the rest from reference TRBV19 and TRBJ1-2 gives the full variable domain: DGGITQSPKYLFRKEGQNVTLSCEQNLNHDAMYWYRQDPGQGLRLIYYSQIVNDFQKGDIAEGYSVSREKKESFPLTVTSAQKNPTAFYLCASFTPGTGRGYTFGSGTRLTVV.

This clone was detected only once. The CDR3 is CASSYSTGVDEQYF. Here the CDR3 DNA reads TGTGCCAGCAGTTACTCTACAGGGGTGGACGAGCAGTACTTC. The rearrangement links TRBV6-5 to TRBJ2-7, with 7 nucleotides matching TRBD1. The germline V gene has CDR1 MNHEY and CDR2 SVGAGI. V dropped 0 bases and J dropped 5; count of bases not matched to a gene: 4. This CDR3 comprises 14 residues.

The chain uses TRBV7-9 and TRBJ1-6, with TRBD1 matching 12 bases. J lost 6 bases, V lost 5 bases, and 5 bases had no gene match. The V gene's germline CDR1 is SEHNR and CDR2 FQNEAQ (reference sequence). The CDR3 loop spans 16 amino acids. The CDR3 protein is CASSIRDRGLNSPLHF. The CDR3 DNA sequence: TGTGCCAGCAGCATAAGGGACAGGGGGCTTAATTCACCCCTCCACTTT.

J is TRBJ2-2 and V is TRBV27; the match to TRBD1 covers 8 bases. Germline V gives CDR1 MNHEY, CDR2 SMNVEV (reference sequence). The CDR3 covers 15 residues. The ends lost 5 bases at V and 4 bases at J; junction bases unmatched: 6. In DNA, the CDR3 is TGTGCCAGCAGTCGTACGACAGGGGCCACCGGGGAGCTGTTTTTT. It is translated as CASSRTTGATGELFF.

This sequence joins TRBV3-1 (or the pseudogene TRBV3-2) and TRBJ2-5; TRBD2 matches 9 bases. V gave up 3 bases and J gave up 3 bases; unmatched junction bases: 14. There are 18 residues in the CDR3. Germline CDR1 LGHDT, CDR2 YNNKEL (reference sequence). The CDR3 DNA is TGTGCCAGCAGCCAGTCAATTTGGGCGGGGGGGTCAGAAGAGACCCAGTACTTC. It translates to CASSQSIWAGGSEETQYF.

V is TRBV25-1 and J is TRBJ1-2; D might be TRBD1 (5 bases). Germline V gene sequence: CDR1 MGHDK, CDR2 SYGVNS. The CDR3 length is 13 residues. Trimming took 6 bases from V and 8 from J, leaving 16 bases between them. In nucleotides, the CDR3 is TGTGCCAGCAGCCCCTCCCGGGGGGGAGGCTACACCTTC. This encodes CASSPSRGGGYTF.

V gene TRBV20-1 combines with J gene TRBJ2-2; D uncertain. V was clipped by 3 bases and J by 7 bases, with 6 bases between them. The V gene's germline CDR1 is DFQATT and CDR2 SNEGSKA (reference sequence). This CDR3 is built from 11 residues. Here the CDR3 DNA reads TGCAGTGCTAGCCGAGTCGGGGAGCTGTTTTTT. Amino acids: CSASRVGELFF.

The chain uses TRBV19 and TRBJ1-5, with 11 bases lining up with TRBD1. Per the germline V gene, CDR1 is LNHDA and CDR2 is SQIVND (reference sequence). V trimming: 3 bases; J trimming: 7 bases; junction bases outside the gene matches: 11. The CDR3 runs 17 residues. CDR3 residues: CASSMMPGQGVGQPQHF. CDR3 in DNA: TGTGCCAGTAGTATGATGCCGGGACAGGGGGTAGGCCAGCCCCAGCATTTT.

This clone came up once. The V and J genes are TRBV7-2 and TRBJ2-2; TRBD2 matches 9 bases. V gave up 3 bases and J gave up 6 bases; unmatched junction bases: 5. The V gene's germline CDR1 is SGHTA and CDR2 FQGNSA. The CDR3 has 15 amino acids. In DNA form, the CDR3 reads TGTGCCAGCAGCTTTGCAGCGGGAGGTCCCGGGGAGCTGTTTTTT. It specifies CASSFAAGGPGELFF. Looking up the rest from reference TRBV7-2 and TRBJ2-2 gives the full variable domain: GAGVSQSPSNKVTEKGKDVELRCDPISGHTALYWYRQSLGQGLEFLIYFQGNSAPDKSGLPSDRFSAERTGGSVSTLTIQRTQQEDSAVYLCASSFAAGGPGELFFGEGSRLTVL.

This sequence joins TRBV15 and TRBJ2-1, with D possibly matching TRBD1 (6 bases). Germline values: CDR1 LNHNV, CDR2 YYDKDF (reference sequence). The CDR3 length is 17 residues. Trimming shortened V by 2 bases and J by 4 bases, and 18 bases separated the two germline ends. CDR3 coding DNA: TGTGCCACCAGCAGAAGAAGTACTACAGGGAATTACAATGAGCAGTTCTTC. This encodes CATSRRSTTGNYNEQFF.

This clone was seen only a few times. This sample also contains other DNA sequences that code for the same CDR3. This chain uses TRBV19 with TRBJ2-7; D call uncertain. Germline V gene lookup returns CDR1 LNHDA and CDR2 SQIVND (reference sequence). V lost 2 bases and J 5 bases, leaving 7 bases between the germline ends. CDR3 size: 12 residues. The CDR3, as DNA: TGTGCCAGTAGTATAAGAGGAGACGAGCAGTACTTC. This encodes CASSIRGDEQYF.

This clone was seen a single time. The rearrangement links TRBV11-3 to TRBJ1-3, with TRBD1 matching over 7 bases. Looked up from germline, CDR1 is SGHNT and CDR2 is YENEEA. CDR3 length equals 19 residues. V gave up 5 bases and J gave up 4 bases; unmatched junction bases: 20. CDR3 coding DNA: TGTGCCAGCAGCCCATACTACAGGGGCCGTGCCCCACAAGGAAACACCATATATTTT. It encodes CASSPYYRGRAPQGNTIYF.

The chain recombines TRBV11-2 with TRBJ2-4; D may be TRBD1 (6 bases). Germline-derived CDR1 and CDR2 are SGHAT and FQNNGV. Between the trimmed V and J ends, which lost 4 bases and 10 bases, there was a span of 20 bases. CDR3 length equals 15 residues. CDR3 protein: CASSSRGTEANIQYF. DNA of the CDR3: TGTGCCAGCAGCTCTAGGGGGACCGAGGCCAATATTCAGTACTTC.

V gene TRBV11-3 combines with J gene TRBJ2-3, with D maybe TRBD2 (6 bases). Germline CDR1 is SGHNT and CDR2 is YENEEA. Trimming cost V 3 bases and J 1 base, with 14 bases left between them. This CDR3 is 16 amino acids long. CDR3 coding DNA: TGTGCCAGCAGCTTTTCCCCCCGGAGGGGCACAGATACGCAGTATTTT. Translating gives CASSFSPRRGTDTQYF.